This TCR beta chain stems from a study of cytomegalovirus exposure and HLA in healthy donors. To note about this clone: Its target is unknown.

Findings and caveats of the study: Later on, an analysis tied 15,000 to 20,000 TCR beta sequences to HLA alleles at 0.05 false discovery rate. Cytomegalovirus status was reportedly diagnosed by the classifier with high specificity and sensitivity.

The PCR used 60 Vbeta and 13 Jbeta primers. The assay was immunoSEQ multiplex PCR, and TCRdb's table has in-frame clones only and misses some. The table records 100,000 to 150,000 clones, about 81% of them present only once. The V gene end was trimmed by 5 bases and the J gene end by 6 bases; junction bases not matched to a gene: 8. The CDR3 has 15 amino acids. From germline, CDR1 is SGHRS and CDR2 YFSETQ. This clonotype originated in a middle-aged woman in good health and CMV-seropositive. The J gene is TRBJ2-7, the V gene TRBV5-1, with TRBD2 matching over 13 bases. The sample taken for sequencing was PBMCs. The CDR3 DNA is TGCGCCAGCAGTCTAGGACTAGCGGGAGAAAGCGAGCAGTACTTC. It is translated as CASSLGLAGESEQYF.